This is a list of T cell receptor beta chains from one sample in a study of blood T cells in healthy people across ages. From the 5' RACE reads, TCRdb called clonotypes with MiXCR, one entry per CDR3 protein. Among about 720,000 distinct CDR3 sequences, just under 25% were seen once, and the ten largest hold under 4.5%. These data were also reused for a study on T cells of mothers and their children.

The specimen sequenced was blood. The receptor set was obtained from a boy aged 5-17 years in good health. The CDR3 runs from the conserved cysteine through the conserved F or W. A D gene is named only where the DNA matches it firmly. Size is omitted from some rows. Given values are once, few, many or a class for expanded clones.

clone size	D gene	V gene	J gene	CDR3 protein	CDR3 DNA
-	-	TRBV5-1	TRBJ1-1	CASSYLTNTEAFF	TGCGCCAGCAGCTATCTGACGAACACTGAAGCTTTCTTT
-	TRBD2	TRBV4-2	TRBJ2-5	CASSQETWGGSRETQYF	TGTGCCAGCAGCCAGGAAACCTGGGGCGGGAGTCGAGAGACCCAGTACTTC
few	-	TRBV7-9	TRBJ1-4	CASSFGSGDEKLSF	TGTGCCAGCAGCTTCGGCTCAGGGGATGAAAAACTGTCTTTT
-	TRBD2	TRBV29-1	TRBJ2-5	CSVGKRGGEETQYF	TGCAGCGTTGGGAAGCGGGGGGGCGAAGAGACCCAGTACTTC
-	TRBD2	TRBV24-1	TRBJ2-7	CATSDRTSGSYEQYF	TGTGCCACCAGTGACCGAACTAGCGGGAGCTACGAGCAGTACTTC
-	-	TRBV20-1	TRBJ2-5	CSAGIGSTQETQYF	TGCAGTGCCGGAATCGGGAGTACCCAAGAGACCCAGTACTTC
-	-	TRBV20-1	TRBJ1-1	CSVIGQKNTEAFF	TGCAGTGTTATCGGACAGAAAAACACTGAAGCTTTCTTT
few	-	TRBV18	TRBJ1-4	CASSLIGRDEKLFF	TGTGCCAGCTCACTCATCGGGAGAGATGAAAAACTGTTTTTT
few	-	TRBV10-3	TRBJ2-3	CAISGPKPGWASTDTQYF	TGTGCCATCAGTGGACCTAAGCCGGGATGGGCTAGCACAGATACGCAGTATTTT
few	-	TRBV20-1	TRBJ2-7	CSARNRRGRNYEQYF	TGCAGTGCTCGAAACCGGAGGGGGCGGAACTACGAGCAGTACTTC
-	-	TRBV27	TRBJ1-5	CASSLNRPAGNQPQHF	TGTGCCAGCAGTTTGAACAGACCGGCGGGCAATCAGCCCCAGCATTTT
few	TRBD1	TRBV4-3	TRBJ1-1	CASSQAGQGPFF	TGCGCCAGCAGCCAAGCCGGACAGGGTCCTTTCTTT
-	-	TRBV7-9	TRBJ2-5	CASSALWGTQETQYF	TGTGCCAGCAGCGCCCTTTGGGGTACTCAAGAGACCCAGTACTTC
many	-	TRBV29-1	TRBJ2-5	CSVDVGFQETQYF	TGCAGCGTTGATGTAGGTTTCCAAGAGACCCAGTACTTC
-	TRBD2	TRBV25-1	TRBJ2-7	CASSTGLAGTYEQYF	TGTGCCAGCAGTACGGGACTAGCGGGAACCTACGAGCAGTACTTC
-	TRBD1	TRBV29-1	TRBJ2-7	CSVRTGFDYEQYF	TGCAGCGTCAGGACAGGGTTTGATTACGAGCAGTACTTC
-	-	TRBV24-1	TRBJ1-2	CATSDGPGTPYGYTF	TGTGCCACCAGTGACGGCCCCGGGACCCCCTATGGCTACACCTTC
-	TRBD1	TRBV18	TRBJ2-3	CASSSNTGASTDTQYF	TGTGCCAGCTCATCCAACACAGGGGCTAGCACAGATACGCAGTATTTT
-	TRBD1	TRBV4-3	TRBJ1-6	CASSQERQGWGSPLHF	TGCGCCAGCAGCCAGGAACGACAGGGCTGGGGGTCACCCCTCCACTTT
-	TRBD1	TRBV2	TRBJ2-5	CASSGRGQGYETQYF	TGTGCCAGCAGTGGCCGCGGACAGGGCTATGAGACCCAGTACTTC
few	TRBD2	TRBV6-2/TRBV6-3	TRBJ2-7	CASSYSIHLAVDYSYEQYF	TGTGCCAGCAGTTACTCGATACATCTAGCGGTAGATTACTCCTACGAGCAGTACTTC
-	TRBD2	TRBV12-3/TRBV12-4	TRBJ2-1	CASTLGLAGTNEQFF	TGTGCCAGCACCTTGGGACTAGCGGGAACCAATGAGCAGTTCTTC
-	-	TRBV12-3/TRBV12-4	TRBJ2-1	CASSRIGGAGINEQFF	TGTGCCAGCAGTCGAATAGGGGGGGCAGGAATAAATGAGCAGTTCTTC
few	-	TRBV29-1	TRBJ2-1	CSAKRTGGYNEQFF	TGCAGCGCCAAAAGGACTGGCGGATACAATGAGCAGTTCTTC
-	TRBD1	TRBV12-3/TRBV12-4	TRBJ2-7	CASSFRLIGTGGYEQYF	TGTGCCAGCAGTTTTCGGTTGATCGGGACAGGGGGCTACGAGCAGTACTTC
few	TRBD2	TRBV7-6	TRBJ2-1	CASSIHAGRVAAGKNNEQFF	TGTGCCAGCAGTATTCATGCGGGTAGGGTAGCAGCGGGGAAGAACAATGAGCAGTTCTTC
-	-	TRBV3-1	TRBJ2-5	CASSQTGPGQETQYF	TGTGCCAGCAGCCAAACCGGACCGGGACAAGAGACCCAGTACTTC
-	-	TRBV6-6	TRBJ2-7	CASMVREQYF	TGTGCCAGCATGGTGAGGGAGCAGTACTTC
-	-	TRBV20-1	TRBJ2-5	CSARDIGLMQETQYF	TGCAGTGCTAGAGATATCGGACTTATGCAAGAGACCCAGTACTTC
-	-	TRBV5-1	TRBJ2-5	CASSLGVLGETQYF	TGCGCCAGCAGCTTGGGGGTCTTAGGAGAGACCCAGTACTTC
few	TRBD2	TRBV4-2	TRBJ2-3	CASSLLAGGEADTQYF	TGTGCCAGCAGCCTATTAGCGGGAGGTGAGGCAGATACGCAGTATTTT
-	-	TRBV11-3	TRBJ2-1	CASSLGQDMMNEQFF	TGTGCCAGCAGCTTAGGACAGGATATGATGAATGAGCAGTTCTTC
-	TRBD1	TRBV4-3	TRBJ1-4	CASSQEEGQSNEKLFF	TGCGCCAGCAGCCAAGAGGAGGGACAGTCTAATGAAAAACTGTTTTTT
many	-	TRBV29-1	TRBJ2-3	CSAERGGTDTQYF	TGCAGCGCCGAAAGGGGGGGCACAGATACGCAGTATTTT
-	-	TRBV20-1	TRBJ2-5	CSALQDNKGAQYF	TGCAGTGCTTTACAGGACAATAAAGGGGCCCAGTACTTC
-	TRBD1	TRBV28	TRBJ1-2	CASSFRQGDGYTF	TGTGCCAGCAGTTTCCGACAGGGTGATGGCTACACCTTC
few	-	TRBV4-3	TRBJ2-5	CASSQARGRQETQYF	TGCGCCAGCAGCCAGGCCCGGGGGCGGCAAGAGACCCAGTACTTC
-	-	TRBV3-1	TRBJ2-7	CASSQDLGRTYEQYF	TGTGCCAGCAGCCAAGATTTGGGACGGACCTACGAGCAGTACTTC
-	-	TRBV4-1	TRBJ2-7	CASSQEKEDEQYF	TGCGCCAGCAGCCAAGAAAAGGAGGACGAGCAGTACTTC
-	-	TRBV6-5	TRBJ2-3	CASSYSGSPGDTQYF	TGTGCCAGCAGTTATAGCGGATCCCCCGGGGATACGCAGTATTTT
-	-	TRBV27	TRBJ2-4	CASSLGPQGGQNIQYF	TGTGCCAGCAGTTTAGGTCCACAGGGCGGGCAAAACATTCAGTACTTC
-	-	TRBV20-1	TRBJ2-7	CSARDSGGLTPYEQYF	TGCAGTGCTAGAGACTCTGGGGGACTTACTCCCTACGAGCAGTACTTC
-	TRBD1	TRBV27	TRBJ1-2	CASDNHDRVRDGYPF	TGTGCCAGCGACAATCACGACAGGGTACGGGATGGCTACCCCTTC
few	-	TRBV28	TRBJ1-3	CASSLGRGVKLPRARNTIYF	TGTGCCAGCAGTTTGGGTAGGGGCGTTAAACTCCCAAGGGCGAGGAACACCATATATTTT
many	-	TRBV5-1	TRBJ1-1	CASSLVVNTEAFF	TGTGCCAGCAGCTTAGTCGTGAACACTGAAGCTTTCTTT
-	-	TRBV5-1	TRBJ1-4	CASSVGFLQGDNEKLFF	TGCGCCAGCAGCGTGGGGTTTCTACAGGGTGATAATGAAAAACTGTTTTTT
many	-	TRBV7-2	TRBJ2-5	CASGGRQETQYF	TGTGCCAGCGGAGGCCGCCAAGAGACCCAGTACTTC
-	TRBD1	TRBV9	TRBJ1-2	CASSFLQGALGYTF	TGTGCCAGCAGCTTTCTTCAGGGGGCGCTTGGCTACACCTTC
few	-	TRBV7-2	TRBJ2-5	CASSSPALTQEHHQETQYF	TGTGCCAGCAGCTCCCCTGCCCTTACGCAGGAGCATCACCAAGAGACCCAGTATTTC
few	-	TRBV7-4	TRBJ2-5	CASSFDYRAETQYF	TGTGCCAGCAGCTTTGATTACAGGGCTGAGACCCAGTACTTC
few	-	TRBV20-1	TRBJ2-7	CSARGLGPTYEQYF	TGCAGTGCCCGGGGACTGGGCCCGACCTACGAGCAGTACTTC
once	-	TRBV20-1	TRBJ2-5	CSAHPRVETQYF	TGCAGTGCTCACCCCAGGGTAGAGACCCAGTACTTC
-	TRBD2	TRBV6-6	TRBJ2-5	CASSYSAGGRETQYF	TGTGCCAGCAGTTACTCTGCGGGGGGGCGAGAGACCCAGTACTTC
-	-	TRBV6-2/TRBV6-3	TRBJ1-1	CASSYVDSGTRLKAFF	TGTGCCAGCAGTTACGTCGATTCTGGGACACGGCTTAAAGCTTTCTTT
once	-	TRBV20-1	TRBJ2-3	CSARDSLIGTDTQYF	TGCAGTGCTAGAGACTCTCTCATAGGCACAGATACGCAGTATTTT
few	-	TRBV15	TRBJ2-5	CATSRGTALETQYF	TGTGCCACCAGCAGAGGGACGGCCCTCGAGACCCAGTACTTC
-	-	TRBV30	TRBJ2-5	CAWSPGETQYF	TGTGCCTGGAGTCCGGGGGAGACCCAGTACTTC
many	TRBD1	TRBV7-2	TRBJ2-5	CASSLGQGWETQYF	TGTGCCAGCAGCTTGGGACAGGGATGGGAGACCCAGTACTTC
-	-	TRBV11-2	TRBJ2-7	CASSPRDESSEQYF	TGTGCCAGCAGCCCGAGGGATGAATCTAGCGAGCAGTACTTC